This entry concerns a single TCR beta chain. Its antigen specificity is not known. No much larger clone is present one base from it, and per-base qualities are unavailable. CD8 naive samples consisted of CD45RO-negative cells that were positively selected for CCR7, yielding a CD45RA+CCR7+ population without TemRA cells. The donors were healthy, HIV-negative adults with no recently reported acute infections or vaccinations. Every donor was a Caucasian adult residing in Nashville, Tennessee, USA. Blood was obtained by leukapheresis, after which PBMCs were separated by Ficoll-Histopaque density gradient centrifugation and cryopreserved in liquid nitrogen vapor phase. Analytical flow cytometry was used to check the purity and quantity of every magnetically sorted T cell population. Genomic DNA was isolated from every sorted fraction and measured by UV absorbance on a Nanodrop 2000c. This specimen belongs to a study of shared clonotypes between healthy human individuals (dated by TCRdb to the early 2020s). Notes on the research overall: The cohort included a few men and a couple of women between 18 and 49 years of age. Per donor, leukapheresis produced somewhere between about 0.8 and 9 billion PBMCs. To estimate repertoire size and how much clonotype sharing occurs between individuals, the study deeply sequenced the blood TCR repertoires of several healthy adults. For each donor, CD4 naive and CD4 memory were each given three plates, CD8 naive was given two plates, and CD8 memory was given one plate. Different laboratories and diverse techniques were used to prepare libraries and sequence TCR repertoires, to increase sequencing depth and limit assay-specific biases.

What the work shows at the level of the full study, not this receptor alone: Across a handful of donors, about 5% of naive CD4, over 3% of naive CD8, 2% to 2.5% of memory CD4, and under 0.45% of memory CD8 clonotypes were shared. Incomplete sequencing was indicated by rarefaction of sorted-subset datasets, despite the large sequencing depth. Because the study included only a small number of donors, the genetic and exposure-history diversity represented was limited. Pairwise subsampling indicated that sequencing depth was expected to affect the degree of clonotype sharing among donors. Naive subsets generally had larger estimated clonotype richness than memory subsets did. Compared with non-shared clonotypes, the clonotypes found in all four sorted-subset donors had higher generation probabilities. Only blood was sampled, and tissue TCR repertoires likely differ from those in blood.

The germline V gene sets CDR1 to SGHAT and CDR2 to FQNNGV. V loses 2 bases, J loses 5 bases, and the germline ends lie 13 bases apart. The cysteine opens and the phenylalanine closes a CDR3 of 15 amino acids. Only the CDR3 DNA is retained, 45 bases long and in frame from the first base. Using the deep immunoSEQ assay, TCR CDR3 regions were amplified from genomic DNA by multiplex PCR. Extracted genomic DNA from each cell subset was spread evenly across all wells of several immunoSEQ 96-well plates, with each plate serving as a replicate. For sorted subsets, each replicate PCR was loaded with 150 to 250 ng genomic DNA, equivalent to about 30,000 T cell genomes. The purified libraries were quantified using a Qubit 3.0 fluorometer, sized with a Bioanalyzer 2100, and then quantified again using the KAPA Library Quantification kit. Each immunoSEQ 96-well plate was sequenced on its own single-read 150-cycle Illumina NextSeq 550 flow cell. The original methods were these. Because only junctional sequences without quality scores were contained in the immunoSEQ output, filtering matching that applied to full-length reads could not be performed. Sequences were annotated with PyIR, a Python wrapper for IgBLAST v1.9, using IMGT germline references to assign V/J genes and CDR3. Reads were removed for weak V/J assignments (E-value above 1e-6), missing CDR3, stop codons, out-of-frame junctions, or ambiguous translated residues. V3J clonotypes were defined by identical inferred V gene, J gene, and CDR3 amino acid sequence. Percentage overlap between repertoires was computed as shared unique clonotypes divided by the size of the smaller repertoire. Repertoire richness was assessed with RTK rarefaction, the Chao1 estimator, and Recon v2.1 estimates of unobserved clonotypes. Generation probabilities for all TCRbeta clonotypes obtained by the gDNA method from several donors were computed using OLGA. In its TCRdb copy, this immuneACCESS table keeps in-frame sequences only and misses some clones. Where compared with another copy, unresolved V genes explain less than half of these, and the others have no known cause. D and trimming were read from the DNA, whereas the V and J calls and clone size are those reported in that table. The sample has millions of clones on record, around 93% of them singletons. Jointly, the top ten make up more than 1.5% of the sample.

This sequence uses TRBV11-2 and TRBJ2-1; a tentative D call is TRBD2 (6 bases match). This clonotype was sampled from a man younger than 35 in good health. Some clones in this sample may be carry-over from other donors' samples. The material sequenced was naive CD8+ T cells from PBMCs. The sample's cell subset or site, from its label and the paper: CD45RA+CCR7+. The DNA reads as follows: TGTGCCAGCAGCTTATCGGGAGTTCTTGACAATGAGCAGTTCTTC. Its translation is CASSLSGVLDNEQFF. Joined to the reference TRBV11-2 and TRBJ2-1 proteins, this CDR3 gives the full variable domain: EAGVAQSPRYKIIEKRQSVAFWCNPISGHATLYWYQQILGQGPKLLIQFQNNGVVDDSQLPKDRFSAERLKGVDSTLKIQPAKLEDSAVYLCASSLSGVLDNEQFFGPGTRLTVL.